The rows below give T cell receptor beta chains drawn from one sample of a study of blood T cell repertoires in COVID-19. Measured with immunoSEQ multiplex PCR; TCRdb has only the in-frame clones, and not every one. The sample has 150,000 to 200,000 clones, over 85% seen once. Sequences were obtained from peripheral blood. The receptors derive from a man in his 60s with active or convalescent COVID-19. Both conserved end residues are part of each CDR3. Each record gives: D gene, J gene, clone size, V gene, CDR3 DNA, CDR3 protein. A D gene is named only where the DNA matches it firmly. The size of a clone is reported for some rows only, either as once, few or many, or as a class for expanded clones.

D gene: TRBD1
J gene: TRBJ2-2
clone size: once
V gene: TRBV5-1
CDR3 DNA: TGCGCCAGCAGCTTGGCGGACAGGGGGCGCGGGGACACCGGGGAGCTGTTTTTT
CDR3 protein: CASSLADRGRGDTGELFF

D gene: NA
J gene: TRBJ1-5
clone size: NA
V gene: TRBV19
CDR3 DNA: TGTGCCAGTAATCCGACAGGACTCTATCAGCCCCAGCATTTT
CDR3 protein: CASNPTGLYQPQHF

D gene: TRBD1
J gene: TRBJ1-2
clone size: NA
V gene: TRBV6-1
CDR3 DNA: TGTGCCAGCAGAGAACTTGGGACAGGGTCCCTCCTTCTGTATGGCTACACCTTC
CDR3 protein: CASRELGTGSLLLYGYTF

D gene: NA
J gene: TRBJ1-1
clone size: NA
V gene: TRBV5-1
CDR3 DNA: TGCGCCAGCAGCTGGGCTCAGGGGGAAGCTTTCTTT
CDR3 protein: CASSWAQGEAFF

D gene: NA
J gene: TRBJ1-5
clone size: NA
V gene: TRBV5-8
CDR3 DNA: TGTGCCAGCAGCTTCCAGGGGAATCAGCCCCAGCATTTT
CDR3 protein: CASSFQGNQPQHF

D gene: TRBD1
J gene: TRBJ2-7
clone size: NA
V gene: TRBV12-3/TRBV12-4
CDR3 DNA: TGTGCCAGCAGTTTCGGACAGGGGAACGAGCAGTACTTC
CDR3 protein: CASSFGQGNEQYF

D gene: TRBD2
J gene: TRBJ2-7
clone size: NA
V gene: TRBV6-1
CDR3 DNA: TGTGCCAGCAGTGAATCTAGCGGGGGGACCCGGAGATACGAGCAGTACTTC
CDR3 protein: CASSESSGGTRRYEQYF

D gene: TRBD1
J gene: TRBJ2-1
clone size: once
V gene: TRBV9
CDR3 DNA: TGTGCCAGCAGTGATCGGGACAGGGGTTCCTACAATGAGCAGTTCTTC
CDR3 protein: CASSDRDRGSYNEQFF

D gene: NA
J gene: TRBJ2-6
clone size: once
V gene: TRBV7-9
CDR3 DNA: TGTGCCAGCGCCCACGGACAGACTGCCTCTGGGGCCAACGTCCTGACTTTC
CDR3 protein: CASAHGQTASGANVLTF

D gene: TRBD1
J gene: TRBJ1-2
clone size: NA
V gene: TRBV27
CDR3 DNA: TGTGCCAGCAAAGACAGGGCTGGCTACACCTTC
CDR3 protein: CASKDRAGYTF

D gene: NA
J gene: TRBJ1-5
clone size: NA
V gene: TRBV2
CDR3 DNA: TGTGCCAGCAGTGAGGCCGGGGGTAACAATCAGCCCCAGCATTTT
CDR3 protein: CASSEAGGNNQPQHF

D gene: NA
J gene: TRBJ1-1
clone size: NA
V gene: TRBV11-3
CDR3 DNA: TGTGCCCGCTGGGAGCGAGGGGGAACTGAAGCTTTCTTT
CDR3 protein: CARWERGGTEAFF

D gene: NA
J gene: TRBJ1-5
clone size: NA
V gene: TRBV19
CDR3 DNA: TGTGCCAGTAGTATTTCTTTCGGTCAGCCCCAGCATTTT
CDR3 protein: CASSISFGQPQHF

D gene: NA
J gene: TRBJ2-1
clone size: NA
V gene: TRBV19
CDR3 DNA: TGTGCCACCGCATCGGGCGGGACTTACTACAATGAGCAGTTCTTC
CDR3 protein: CATASGGTYYNEQFF

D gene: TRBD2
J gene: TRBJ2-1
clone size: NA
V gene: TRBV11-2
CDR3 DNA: TGTGCCAGCAGCTTAGCGGCGGGAGTACGAAATGAGCAGTTCTTC
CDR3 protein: CASSLAAGVRNEQFF

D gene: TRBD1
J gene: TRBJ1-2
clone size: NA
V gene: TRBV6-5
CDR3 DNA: TGTGCCAGTGCAGGGGGGTTTGGCTATGGCTACACCTTC
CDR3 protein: CASAGGFGYGYTF

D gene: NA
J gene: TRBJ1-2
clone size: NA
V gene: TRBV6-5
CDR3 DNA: TGTGCCAGCAACCCAGTCGGGGGAAGTGGCTACACCTTC
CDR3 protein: CASNPVGGSGYTF

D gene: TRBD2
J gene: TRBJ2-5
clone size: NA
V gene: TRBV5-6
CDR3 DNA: TGTGCCAGCAGCTTGGTGGCGGGGGGCCAAGAGACCCAGTACTTC
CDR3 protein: CASSLVAGGQETQYF

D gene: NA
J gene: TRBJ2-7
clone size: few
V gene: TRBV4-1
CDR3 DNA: TGCGCCAGCAGCCAAGCGGACTCCTCCTACGAGCAGTACTTC
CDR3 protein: CASSQADSSYEQYF

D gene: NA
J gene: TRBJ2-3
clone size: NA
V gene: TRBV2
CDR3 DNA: TGTGCCAGCGGAGGGGCTACTAGCACAGATACGCAGTATTTT
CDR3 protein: CASGGATSTDTQYF

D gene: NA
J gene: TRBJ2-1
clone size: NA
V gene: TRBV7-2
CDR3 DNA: TGTGCCAGCAGCTTATCGGTGGGACTTCCCTACAATGAGCAGTTCTTC
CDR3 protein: CASSLSVGLPYNEQFF

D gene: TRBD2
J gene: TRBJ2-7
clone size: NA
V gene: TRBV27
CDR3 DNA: TGTGCCAGCAGCCGTATTAGCGGGGCTACCTACGAGCAGTACTTC
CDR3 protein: CASSRISGATYEQYF

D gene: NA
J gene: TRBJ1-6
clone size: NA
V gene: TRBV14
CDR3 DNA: TGTGCCAGCAGCCACAAGACAAGGTGGTATAATTCACCCCTCCACTTT
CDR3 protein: CASSHKTRWYNSPLHF

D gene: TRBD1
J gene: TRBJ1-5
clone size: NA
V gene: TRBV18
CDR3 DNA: TGTGCCAGCTCACCTAACCGGGACAGGGTTAGCAATCAGCCCCAGCATTTT
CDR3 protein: CASSPNRDRVSNQPQHF

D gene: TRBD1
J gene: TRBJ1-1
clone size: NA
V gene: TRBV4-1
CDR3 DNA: TGCGCCAGCAGCCAAGAAGGGACAGGGGCGGGGGACACTGAAGCTTTCTTT
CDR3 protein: CASSQEGTGAGDTEAFF

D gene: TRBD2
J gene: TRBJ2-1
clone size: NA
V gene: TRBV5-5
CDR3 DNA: TGTGCCAGCAGCGTGGGACTAGCATACAATGAGCAGTTCTTC
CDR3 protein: CASSVGLAYNEQFF

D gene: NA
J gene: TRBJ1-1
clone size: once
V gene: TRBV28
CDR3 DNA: TGTGCCACCGAAAATTGGGGTAGGGGCGTGAACACTGAAGCTTTCTTT
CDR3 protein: CATENWGRGVNTEAFF

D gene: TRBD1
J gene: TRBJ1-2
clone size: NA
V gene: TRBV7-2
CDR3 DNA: TGTGCCAGCAGCTTCGGACAGGCCTTCTATGGCTACACCTTC
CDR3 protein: CASSFGQAFYGYTF

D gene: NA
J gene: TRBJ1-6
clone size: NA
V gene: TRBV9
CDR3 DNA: TGTGCCAGCAGCGTAGGCCAGGGCAGAGTTTCACCCCTCCACTTT
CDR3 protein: CASSVGQGRVSPLHF

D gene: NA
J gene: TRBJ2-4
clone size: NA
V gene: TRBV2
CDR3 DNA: TGTGCCAGCATCTTAGATCCGCTAGCCAAAAACATTCAGTACTTC
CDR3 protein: CASILDPLAKNIQYF

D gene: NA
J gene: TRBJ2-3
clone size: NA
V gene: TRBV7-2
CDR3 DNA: TGTGCCAGCAGCTTAGTTCCACTCACAGATACGCAGTATTTT
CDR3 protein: CASSLVPLTDTQYF

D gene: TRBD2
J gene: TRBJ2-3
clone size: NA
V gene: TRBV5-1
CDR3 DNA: TGCGCCAGCAGCGACGGGACTAGCGGGAGGGCTACAGATACGCAGTATTTT
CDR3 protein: CASSDGTSGRATDTQYF

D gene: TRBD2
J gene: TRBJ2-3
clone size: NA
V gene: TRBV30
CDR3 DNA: TGTGCCTGGGCTAGCGGGGGGCCCTCAGATACGCAGTATTTT
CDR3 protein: CAWASGGPSDTQYF

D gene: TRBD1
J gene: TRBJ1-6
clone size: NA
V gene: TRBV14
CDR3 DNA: TGTGCCAGCAGCTCAACACAGGGGTCGAGTTCACCCCTCCACTTT
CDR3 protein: CASSSTQGSSSPLHF

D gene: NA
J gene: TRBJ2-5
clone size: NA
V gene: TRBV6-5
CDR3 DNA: TGTGCCAGCAGTTACGATCAGGGGACGAAGACCCAGTACTTC
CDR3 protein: CASSYDQGTKTQYF

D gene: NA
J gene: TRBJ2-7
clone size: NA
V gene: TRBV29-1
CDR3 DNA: TGCAGCGCAAAGACAGCCCCCTACGAGCAGTACTTC
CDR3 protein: CSAKTAPYEQYF

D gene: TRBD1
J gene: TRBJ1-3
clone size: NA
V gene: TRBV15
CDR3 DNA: TGTGCCACCAGCAGTCCGACAGGGGCTGGAAACACCATATATTTT
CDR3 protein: CATSSPTGAGNTIYF

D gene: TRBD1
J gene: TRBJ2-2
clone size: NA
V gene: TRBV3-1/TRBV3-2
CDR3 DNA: TGTGCCAGCAGACGTACGACAGGGACAAACACCGGGGAGCTGTTTTTT
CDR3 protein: CASRRTTGTNTGELFF

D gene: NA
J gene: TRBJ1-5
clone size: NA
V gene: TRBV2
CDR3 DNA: TGTGCCAGCAGCCTCGGGTTCGATAGCAATCAGCCCCAGCATTTT
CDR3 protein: CASSLGFDSNQPQHF

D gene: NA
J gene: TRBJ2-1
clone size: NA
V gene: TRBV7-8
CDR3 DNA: TGTGCCAGCAGCTTAGTTCTATCCTACAATGAGCAGTTCTTC
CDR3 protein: CASSLVLSYNEQFF

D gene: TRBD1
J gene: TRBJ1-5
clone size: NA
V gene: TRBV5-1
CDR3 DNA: TGCGCCAGCAGCTTGGGGCCGACAGGGGGCAACCAGCCCCAGCATTTT
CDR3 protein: CASSLGPTGGNQPQHF

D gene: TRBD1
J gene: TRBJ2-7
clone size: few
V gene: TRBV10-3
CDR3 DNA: TGTGCCATCAGGGGACAGGGACCTTACGAGCAGTACTTC
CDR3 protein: CAIRGQGPYEQYF

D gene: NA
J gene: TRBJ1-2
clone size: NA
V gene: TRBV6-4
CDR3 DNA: TGTGCCAGCAGTGAGAGGGATCGGTATGGCTACACCTTC
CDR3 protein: CASSERDRYGYTF

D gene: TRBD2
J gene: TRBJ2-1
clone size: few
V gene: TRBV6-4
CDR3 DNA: TGTGCCAGCAGTGACGGGACTAGTCACAATGAGCAGTTCTTC
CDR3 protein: CASSDGTSHNEQFF

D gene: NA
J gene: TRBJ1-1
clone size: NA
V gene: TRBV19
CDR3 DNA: TGTGCCAGTACCCAGGACAGCAGAACCTGGGGGACTGAAGCTTTCTTT
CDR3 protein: CASTQDSRTWGTEAFF

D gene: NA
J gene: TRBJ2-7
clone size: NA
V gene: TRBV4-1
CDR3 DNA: TGCGCCAGCAGCCAATCGGGCTACGAGCAGTACTTC
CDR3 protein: CASSQSGYEQYF

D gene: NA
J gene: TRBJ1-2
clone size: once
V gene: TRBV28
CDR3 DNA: TGTGCCAGCAGTTTTTACAGGGCAGGCTACACCTTC
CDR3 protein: CASSFYRAGYTF

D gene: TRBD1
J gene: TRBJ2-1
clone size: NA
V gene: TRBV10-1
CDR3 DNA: TGCGCCACCTCAAAAGGGACAGGGGGCAATGAGCAGTTCTTC
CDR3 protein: CATSKGTGGNEQFF

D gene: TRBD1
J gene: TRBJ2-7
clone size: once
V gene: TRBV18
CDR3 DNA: TGTGCCAGCTCACCACGGGCGGGACAGGCCTCCTACGAGCAGTACTTC
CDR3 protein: CASSPRAGQASYEQYF

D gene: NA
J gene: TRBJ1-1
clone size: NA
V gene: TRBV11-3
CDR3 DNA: TGTGCCAGCAGCTTCGGACCGAGGGAGACTGAAGCTTTCTTT
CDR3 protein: CASSFGPRETEAFF

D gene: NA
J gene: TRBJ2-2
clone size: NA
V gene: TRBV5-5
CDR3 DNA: TGTGCCAGCAGCTTAGGAGCGGTTTTGACCGGGGAGCTGTTTTTT
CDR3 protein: CASSLGAVLTGELFF

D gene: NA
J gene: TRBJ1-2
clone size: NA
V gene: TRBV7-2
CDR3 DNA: TGTGCCAGCAGCTTCGGGACTTTCTATGGCTACACCTTC
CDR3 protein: CASSFGTFYGYTF

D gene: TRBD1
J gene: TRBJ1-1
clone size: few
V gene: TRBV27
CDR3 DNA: TGTGCCAGCAGGAAATGGGACAGATACACTGAAGCTTTCTTT
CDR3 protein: CASRKWDRYTEAFF

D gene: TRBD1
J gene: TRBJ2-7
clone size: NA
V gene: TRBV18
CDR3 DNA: TGTGCCAGCTCAAAAGGACAGGGTGTCTACGAGCAGTACTTC
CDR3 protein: CASSKGQGVYEQYF

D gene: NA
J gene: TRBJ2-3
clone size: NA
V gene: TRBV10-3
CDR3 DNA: TGTGCCATTAATCACAGGGTGTGGTTAGATACGCAGTATTTT
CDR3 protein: CAINHRVWLDTQYF